These T cell receptor beta chains were read from a single sample in a study of T cell repertoires in cytomegalovirus infection. TCRdb called the reads again in MiXCR, with one record for every CDR3 protein. Found here are about 300,000 distinct CDR3 sequences, roughly a tenth of them singletons; the top ten hold around 2.4%. Sequenced input: PBMCs. The source is a human donor in good health (CMV status not recorded). Some clones in this sample may be carry-over from other donors' samples. The CDR3 runs from the conserved cysteine through the conserved F or W. A D gene is named only where the DNA matches it firmly. Part of the rows lack a size; the others show once, few, many or a class for expanded clones.

d_gene	j_gene	v_gene	abundance	CDR3aa	CDR3nt
TRBD1	TRBJ2-3	TRBV11-1	few	CASSLWTGGSSTDTQYF	TGTGCCAGCAGCTTATGGACAGGGGGTTCTAGTACAGATACGCAGTATTTT
TRBD2	TRBJ2-1	TRBV4-1	-	CASSQEWSGLAYNEQFF	TGCGCCAGCAGCCAAGAATGGTCGGGACTAGCCTACAATGAGCAGTTCTTC
-	TRBJ1-1	TRBV23-1	many	CASNPLQKEGTEAFF	TGCGCCAGCAACCCCCTCCAGAAGGAAGGTACTGAAGCTTTCTTT
TRBD1	TRBJ2-2	TRBV28	many	CASRPGGRANTGELFF	TGTGCCAGCAGACCAGGGGGTAGGGCTAACACCGGGGAGCTGTTTTTT
-	TRBJ1-6	TRBV12-3/TRBV12-4	-	CASSRASSYNSPLHF	TGTGCCAGCAGCCGCGCAAGCTCCTATAATTCACCCCTCCACTTT
-	TRBJ1-1	TRBV6-5	many	CASSYSADTEAFF	TGTGCCAGCAGTTACTCGGCGGACACTGAAGCTTTCTTT
-	TRBJ2-1	TRBV29-1	-	CSVEEGDGYNEQFF	TGCAGCGTTGAAGAAGGGGACGGATACAATGAGCAGTTCTTC
-	TRBJ1-3	TRBV20-1	many	CSAIVGLLGSPIYF	TGCAGTGCCATAGTAGGGCTACTTGGGAGTCCCATATATTTT
-	TRBJ2-3	TRBV5-5	-	CASSSSPADTQYF	TGTGCCAGCAGCTCGTCGCCGGCAGATACGCAGTATTTT
TRBD1	TRBJ2-3	TRBV7-8	many	CASSLRDSKTDTQYF	TGTGCCAGCAGCTTACGGGACAGTAAGACAGATACGCAGTATTTT
-	TRBJ2-3	TRBV20-1	many	CSAGTSTDTQYF	TGCAGTGCGGGTACCAGCACAGATACGCAGTATTTT
-	TRBJ1-2	TRBV7-8	many	CASSLSGQVYGYTF	TGTGCCAGCAGCTTAAGTGGACAAGTCTATGGCTACACCTTC
-	TRBJ2-3	TRBV7-2	-	CASSTPLRLIGITDTQYF	TGTGCCAGCAGCACCCCATTGAGGCTTATAGGGATCACAGATACGCAGTATTTT
-	TRBJ1-5	TRBV12-3/TRBV12-4	many	CASSLMGSNQPQHF	TGTGCCAGCAGTTTAATGGGATCGAATCAGCCCCAGCATTTT
-	TRBJ2-5	TRBV27	many	CASSLLGSETQYF	TGTGCCAGCAGTTTATTAGGGAGCGAGACCCAGTACTTC
-	TRBJ1-1	TRBV4-1	many	CASSQERESVGGGENTEAFF	TGCGCCAGCAGCCAAGAAAGAGAAAGTGTGGGGGGAGGGGAGAACACTGAAGCTTTCTTT
-	TRBJ2-3	TRBV7-9	many	CASGQRATDTQYF	TGTGCCAGCGGCCAACGGGCCACAGATACGCAGTATTTT
-	TRBJ2-5	TRBV7-3	few	CASSRGYEETQYF	TGTGCCAGCAGCCGCGGTTACGAAGAGACCCAGTACTTC
-	TRBJ2-3	TRBV28	-	CASSFGGITDTQYF	TGTGCCAGCAGTTTTGGGGGAATCACAGATACGCAGTATTTT
-	TRBJ2-7	TRBV20-1	few	CSASYGISYEQYF	TGCAGTGCTAGTTACGGGATCTCCTACGAGCAGTACTTC
-	TRBJ2-2	TRBV28	-	CASISWGQGNTGELFF	TGTGCCAGCATCTCCTGGGGGCAGGGAAACACCGGGGAGCTGTTTTTT
TRBD2	TRBJ2-3	TRBV4-2	many	CASSQEASGGRRFADTQYF	TGTGCCAGCAGCCAAGAGGCTAGCGGGGGCCGAAGATTTGCAGATACGCAGTATTTT
-	TRBJ1-2	TRBV29-1	-	CSVEDSRRTYGYTF	TGCAGCGTTGAAGATTCGCGAAGGACCTATGGCTACACCTTC
-	TRBJ1-2	TRBV12-3/TRBV12-4	many	CASSLGQGPSYGYTF	TGTGCCAGCAGTTTAGGTCAGGGACCCTCCTATGGCTACACCTTC
TRBD2	TRBJ2-1	TRBV12-3/TRBV12-4	-	CASSLIPRLAGATSRSYNEQFF	TGTGCCAGCAGTTTAATTCCCAGACTAGCGGGGGCTACCTCCCGGTCTTACAATGAGCAGTTCTTC
TRBD1	TRBJ1-5	TRBV29-1	many	CSVLTGWNQPQHF	TGCAGCGTTCTGACAGGGTGGAATCAGCCCCAGCATTTT
-	TRBJ2-3	TRBV20-1	-	CSARPSPSTDTQYF	TGCAGTGCGAGACCTTCCCCTAGCACAGATACGCAGTATTTT
-	TRBJ1-5	TRBV19	many	CASSIERSNQPQHF	TGTGCCAGTAGCATTGAGAGGAGCAATCAGCCCCAGCATTTT